Presented here are 26 T cell receptor beta chains from one specimen sequenced in a study of shared clonotypes between healthy human individuals. CD45RO-negative cells were positively selected for CCR7, leaving out terminally differentiated effector memory CD45RA+ cells. Using immunoSEQ multiplex PCR, the repertoire was profiled, and TCRdb retains in-frame clones only, with some absent. The sample carries hundreds of thousands of clones, around 95% recorded once. Sequenced: naive CD8+ T cells sorted from blood. The source is a woman younger than 45 in good health.

The V call is TRBV7-2, the J call TRBJ2-7, with TRBD1 matching 10 bases. This CDR3 is 15 amino acids long. Germline V lookup: CDR1 SGHTA, CDR2 FQGNSA. V shed 4 bases, J shed 7 bases, and the junction held 10 bases outside the gene matches. The CDR3 DNA sequence: TGTGCCAGCAGCTCCAGGACAGGGGGAATGTGGGAGCAGTACTTC. Protein sequence: CASSSRTGGMWEQYF.

The chain combines TRBV27 with TRBJ1-1, with a possible D match to TRBD1 (5 bases). From germline, CDR1 is MNHEY and CDR2 SMNVEV (reference sequence). The ends were cut back, 7 bases at V and 1 base at J, with 16 bases in the middle. The CDR3 loop spans 15 amino acids. This CDR3 is CASTTGRDRNTEAFF. In DNA, the CDR3 is TGTGCCAGCACCACTGGCAGGGATCGGAACACTGAAGCTTTCTTT.

This clone was seen only once. The rearrangement links TRBV6-5 to TRBJ2-1; perhaps TRBD2 as D (6 bases). The CDR3 spans 15 residues. Germline-derived CDR1 and CDR2 are MNHEY and SVGAGI. V was pared by 6 bases and J by 2 bases, with 14 bases between. CDR3 DNA sequence: TGTGCCAGCAGAAAGACGGGGGTTACCTACAATGAGCAGTTCTTC. This codes for CASRKTGVTYNEQFF.

This sequence joins TRBV19 and TRBJ1-5; possible D gene TRBD1, 5 bases. CDR3 length: 15 amino acids. V was trimmed by 2 bases and J by 5 bases, leaving 13 bases between them. Germline V CDR1 and CDR2: LNHDA, SQIVND (reference sequence). Here the CDR3 DNA reads TGTGCCAGTAGTATAATGGGGCAGGCCGATCAGCCCCAGCATTTT. Translation gives CASSIMGQADQPQHF.

The chain couples TRBV14 to TRBJ2-1, with 8 bases that match TRBD2. This CDR3 is built from 17 residues. Germline CDR1 reads SGHDN; CDR2 reads FVKESK. With 5 bases clipped from V and 4 bases from J, the junction kept 13 bases outside the gene matches. CDR3 sequence (DNA): TGTGCCAGCAGCTCCACGGGAGGGCCAATTCAGTACAATGAGCAGTTCTTC. Its protein is CASSSTGGPIQYNEQFF.

This clone was detected only once. The rearrangement uses TRBV5-4 and TRBJ1-2; D perhaps matches TRBD1 (6 bases). Germline values: CDR1 SGHNT, CDR2 YYREEE (reference sequence). CDR3 length equals 13 residues. V gave up 1 base and J gave up 8 bases, with 12 bases separating them. The CDR3 DNA reads TGTGCCAGCAGCTTGATGGGGGCCGGCGGCTACACCTTC. Its translation is CASSLMGAGGYTF.

The chain combines TRBV5-6 with TRBJ2-2, with D maybe TRBD1 (6 bases). Deletions cut 0 bases from V and 10 bases from J, with 22 bases between. Germline values: CDR1 SGHDT, CDR2 YYEEEE. The length of the CDR3 is 17 residues. The CDR3 here is CASSLDRQGILFVELFF. In DNA form, the CDR3 reads TGTGCCAGCAGCTTGGACAGGCAGGGGATACTATTTGTGGAGCTGTTTTTT.

This chain joins TRBV21-1 and TRBJ2-5; the table's TRBD1 call for D was not verified on the DNA. TRBV21-1 is a listed pseudogene. The CDR3 has 13 amino acids. DNA for the CDR3: TGTGCCAGCATACAGGGGGTTAAGGAGACCCAGTACTTC. It is translated as CASIQGVKETQYF.

The CDR3 reads CASSGASPSTDTQYF. DNA of the CDR3: TGTGCCAGCAGCGGGGCAAGCCCTAGCACAGATACGCAGTATTTT. This chain links TRBV7-9 with TRBJ2-3, with TRBD1 as a possible D gene (5 bases). The CDR3 consists of 15 residues. V gave up 5 bases and J gave up 0 bases, with 12 bases separating them. Germline V CDR1 and CDR2: SEHNR, FQNEAQ (reference sequence).

V is TRBV18 and J is TRBJ1-1, with 12 positions matching TRBD1. The CDR3 is 15 residues long. Germline CDR1 KGHSH, CDR2 LQKENI. V shed 10 bases and J 3 bases; nucleotides not matched to a gene: 9. The CDR3 spells CATKGQGASDTEAFF. Here the CDR3 DNA reads TGTGCCACCAAGGGACAGGGGGCTTCGGACACTGAAGCTTTCTTT.

This sequence joins TRBV6-1 and TRBJ1-2; possibly TRBD1 for D (6 bases). V lost 7 bases and J 13 bases, leaving 16 bases between the germline ends. Germline loops: CDR1 MNHNS, CDR2 SASEGT. The CDR3 has 11 amino acids. CDR3 sequence reads: CASITTGVVTF. CDR3 sequence (DNA): TGTGCCAGCATAACGACAGGCGTCGTCACCTTC.

The rearrangement uses TRBV28 and TRBJ2-3, with D uncertain. Trimming removed 3 bases at V and 0 bases at J, with 10 bases between. The CDR3 spans 15 residues. Germline-derived CDR1 and CDR2 are MDHEN and SYDVKM. The CDR3 spells CASSFTAPSTDTQYF. The CDR3 DNA reads TGTGCCAGCAGTTTTACAGCGCCAAGCACAGATACGCAGTATTTT.

The table lists this clone with a few counts. The chain has TRBV28 and TRBJ2-2; TRBD2 is a possible D gene (5 bases). V was shortened by 7 bases and J by 5 bases, with 14 bases between the two germline ends. The germline gives CDR1 MDHEN, CDR2 SYDVKM. The CDR3 is 14 amino acids. CDR3 loop: CASTKPGETGELFF. The CDR3 DNA reads as TGTGCCAGCACTAAGCCCGGGGAAACCGGGGAGCTGTTTTTT.

The chain links TRBV5-5 to TRBJ2-1; D remains unclear. Between the trimmed V and J ends, which lost 2 bases and 0 bases, there was a span of 9 bases. CDR3 size: 15 residues. Per germline, CDR1 SGHKS and CDR2 YYEKEE (reference sequence). The CDR3 sequence is CASSFGKSSYNEQFF. CDR3 sequence (DNA): TGTGCCAGCAGCTTTGGGAAGAGCTCCTACAATGAGCAGTTCTTC.

The chain is built from TRBV27 and TRBJ1-2; the D gene is possibly TRBD1 (5 bases). V was trimmed by 5 bases and J by 12 bases, leaving 28 bases between them. There are 16 residues in the CDR3. Germline CDR1 MNHEY, CDR2 SMNVEV (reference sequence). The CDR3 DNA sequence: TGTGCCAGCAGTCCAACGACCCCCGGGGGGGAAACTGGAAACACCTTC. Translated, it gives CASSPTTPGGETGNTF.

The rearrangement joins TRBV21-1 to TRBJ2-2. TRBV21-1 is a pseudogene. The CDR3 is 15 amino acids. The CDR3 region has the DNA TGTGCCAGCAGCAACTGGGGTTCAAGCACCGGGGAGCTGTTTTTT. Translating it yields CASSNWGSSTGELFF.

This clone was observed a single time. The chain links TRBV5-4 to TRBJ2-7; D is perhaps TRBD1 or TRBD2 (5 bases each). Trimming removed 5 bases at V and 1 base at J, with 10 bases between. CDR1 and CDR2 from the germline V gene are SGHNT and YYREEE (reference sequence). The CDR3 spans 13 residues. This CDR3 reads CASRTWGSYEQYF. The CDR3 DNA reads TGTGCCAGCAGAACCTGGGGGTCCTACGAGCAGTACTTC.

V is TRBV5-6 and J is TRBJ2-1; D gene ambiguous. This CDR3 has 14 amino acids. V lost 0 bases and J lost 5, with 9 bases in between. The germline gives CDR1 SGHDT, CDR2 YYEEEE. CDR3 residues: CASSLESPNNEQFF. The CDR3 region has the DNA TGTGCCAGCAGCTTGGAGTCACCTAACAATGAGCAGTTCTTC.

The chain links TRBV28 to TRBJ1-5, with D hard to call. CDR3 length equals 14 residues. Germline V gene lookup returns CDR1 MDHEN and CDR2 SYDVKM. V lost 6 bases, J lost 2 bases, and 11 bases lay in between. The DNA of the CDR3 is TGTGCCAGCAGGAGTAGGGATGGCAATCAGCCCCAGCATTTT. It yields the protein CASRSRDGNQPQHF. The variable domain in full, completed from reference TRBV28 and TRBJ1-5, reads DVKVTQSSRYLVKRTGEKVFLECVQDMDHENMFWYRQDPGLGLRLIYFSYDVKMKEKGDIPEGYSVSREKKERFSLILESASTNQTSMYLCASRSRDGNQPQHFGDGTRLSIL.

The V and J genes are TRBV6-4 and TRBJ2-2; 7 bases match TRBD2. Germline loops: CDR1 MRHNA, CDR2 SNTAGT. V was clipped by 1 base and J by 1 base; unmatched bases: 9. The CDR3 is 18 residues long. The CDR3 protein is CASSDFGLAGENTGELFF. The CDR3 DNA reads as TGTGCCAGCAGTGACTTTGGGCTGGCGGGAGAGAACACCGGGGAGCTGTTTTTT.

The table lists this clone with a count of one. The V gene is TRBV11-2, the J gene TRBJ2-7, with D perhaps matching TRBD2 (6 bases). CDR3 length equals 14 residues. The V gene's germline CDR1 is SGHAT and CDR2 FQNNGV. V lost 5 bases, J lost 2 bases, and 13 bases lay in between. This CDR3 is CASSRRTGAYEQYF. The CDR3 coding sequence is TGTGCCAGCAGCCGACGGACGGGAGCCTACGAGCAGTACTTC.

This rearrangement joins TRBV5-6 to TRBJ1-1, with D uncertain. Germline V gene lookup returns CDR1 SGHDT and CDR2 YYEEEE. Trimming took off 2 bases at V and 8 bases at J, with 10 bases between the two ends. The CDR3 is 12 amino acids. The CDR3 sequence is CASSLGVLEAFF. In DNA form, the CDR3 reads TGTGCCAGCAGCTTAGGAGTTTTAGAAGCTTTCTTT.

J is TRBJ2-5 and V is TRBV27; possibly TRBD1 for D (5 bases). Germline values: CDR1 MNHEY, CDR2 SMNVEV (reference sequence). V was shortened by 2 bases and J by 6 bases, with 13 bases between the two germline ends. There are 14 residues in the CDR3. This CDR3 reads CASSLGASGKTQYF. The CDR3 DNA reads TGTGCCAGCAGTTTAGGGGCAAGTGGGAAGACCCAGTACTTC.

This chain connects TRBV10-3 to TRBJ2-1; the D is unclear. The ends were cut back, 4 bases at V and 2 bases at J, with 9 bases in the middle. The CDR3 contains 14 residues. CDR1 ENHRY and CDR2 SYGVKD come from the germline V gene. CDR3 in amino acids: CAISVELPYNEQFF. In DNA, the CDR3 is TGTGCCATCAGTGTGGAGTTGCCCTACAATGAGCAGTTCTTC.

The V gene is TRBV7-9, the J gene TRBJ1-2; 9 bases match TRBD1. V gave up 5 bases and J gave up 5 bases; unmatched junction bases: 9. Germline CDR1 and CDR2: SEHNR and FQNEAQ (reference sequence). The CDR3 contains 15 residues. CDR3 sequence reads: CASSPGQGGAYGYTF. CDR3 DNA sequence: TGTGCCAGCAGCCCGGGACAGGGCGGTGCGTATGGCTACACCTTC.

The chain combines TRBV2 with TRBJ1-1; the D gene is possibly TRBD1 (5 bases). This CDR3 contains 14 residues. Germline CDR1 SNHLY, CDR2 FYNNEI. The V gene lost 10 bases and the J gene lost 0 bases, with 15 bases spanning the gap. CDR3 loop: CAISGSVMNTEAFF. The CDR3 DNA reads TGTGCCATATCAGGGTCCGTAATGAACACTGAAGCTTTCTTT.